The rows below give T cell receptor beta chains drawn from one sample of a study of blood T cell repertoires in COVID-19. Profiled with immunoSEQ multiplex PCR; TCRdb holds only in-frame clones, not every one. The sample contains fewer than 65,000 clones, about 90% of which appear only once. The specimen was peripheral blood. Every receptor here comes from a man between 60 and 75 years old with acute or convalescent COVID-19. The CDR3 runs from the conserved cysteine through the conserved F or W. A D gene is named only where the DNA matches it firmly. Clone sizes are given selectively: once, few, many, or a class where the clone is expanded.

clone_size | j_call | d_call | v_call | cdr3_nt | cdr3_aa
few | TRBJ1-1 | NA | TRBV2 | TGTGCCAGCAGGACGGGAAGTTTCAACACTGAAGCTTTCTTT | CASRTGSFNTEAFF
NA | TRBJ2-2 | TRBD1 | TRBV5-4 | TGTGCCAGCAGCTTAGAGACAGGGGCCGGGGAGCTGTTTTTT | CASSLETGAGELFF
NA | TRBJ1-5 | TRBD1 | TRBV6-5 | TGTGCCAGCAGTCAGCCGGGACAGGTCAATCAGCCCCAGCATTTT | CASSQPGQVNQPQHF
NA | TRBJ1-2 | TRBD1 | TRBV4-1 | TGCGCCAGCAGCCAAGATGGACAGGGAGGAGGTAGTGGCTACACCTTC | CASSQDGQGGGSGYTF
NA | TRBJ1-3 | NA | TRBV4-2 | TGTGCCAGCAGCCAAGAAGGCAGGGGAAACACCATATATTTT | CASSQEGRGNTIYF
NA | TRBJ2-1 | TRBD1 | TRBV6-1 | TGTGCCAGCAGTGAAGCGGGACAGGCTATCAATGAGCAGTTCTTC | CASSEAGQAINEQFF
NA | TRBJ1-2 | TRBD1 | TRBV4-3 | TGCGCCAGCAGCAACGACAGGGGAACTGTGGGCTACTATGGCTACACCTTC | CASSNDRGTVGYYGYTF
NA | TRBJ1-3 | NA | TRBV20-1 | TGCAGTGCTAGTAAGGGAGACTCTGGAAACACCATATATTTT | CSASKGDSGNTIYF
NA | TRBJ1-3 | NA | TRBV6-1 | TGTGCCAGCAGTGAAGCTCGGGTATCCTCTGGAAACACCATATATTTT | CASSEARVSSGNTIYF
NA | TRBJ1-1 | NA | TRBV5-6 | TGTGCCAGCAGCTTGTTGGACAGTGAAGCTTTCTTT | CASSLLDSEAFF
NA | TRBJ2-3 | NA | TRBV7-3 | TGTGCCAGCAGCCTAAAGAGGGGGGATACGCAGTATTTT | CASSLKRGDTQYF
NA | TRBJ2-2 | NA | TRBV9 | TGTGCCAGCAGCGTAGCACAGAGCCTTGTCGCCGGGGAGCTGTTTTTT | CASSVAQSLVAGELFF
NA | TRBJ1-1 | NA | TRBV19 | TGTGCCAGTAGTATAGGGGCAGGAATGAACACTGAAGCTTTCTTT | CASSIGAGMNTEAFF
NA | TRBJ1-5 | TRBD1 | TRBV7-4 | TGTGCCAGCAGCTGGGGACAGGGTGGGCCCTCCCGGGGTGATCAGCCCCAGCATTTT | CASSWGQGGPSRGDQPQHF
NA | TRBJ2-2 | NA | TRBV29-1 | TGCAGCGTTCAGGGGCCGAACACCGGGGAGCTGTTTTTT | CSVQGPNTGELFF
NA | TRBJ1-5 | NA | TRBV28 | TGTGCCAGCAACTTCGGGGTTACTCAGCCCCAGCATTTT | CASNFGVTQPQHF
NA | TRBJ1-5 | NA | TRBV7-2 | TGTGCCAGCAGCTTAGGTCAAACAAGCAATCAGCCCCAGCATTTT | CASSLGQTSNQPQHF
NA | TRBJ1-3 | NA | TRBV10-2 | TGCGCCAGCAGTGTAACAGGGAGAGGCGGAAACACCATATATTTT | CASSVTGRGGNTIYF
NA | TRBJ1-1 | NA | TRBV3-1/TRBV3-2 | TGTGCCAGCAGCCAAGATTCCGCAGACTCCATGAACACTGAAGCTTTCTTT | CASSQDSADSMNTEAFF
NA | TRBJ1-2 | TRBD1 | TRBV12-3/TRBV12-4 | TGTGCCAGCAGTTTAGAGACAGGGATTGGCTACACCTTC | CASSLETGIGYTF
NA | TRBJ1-2 | NA | TRBV12-3/TRBV12-4 | TGTGCCAGCAGTTTTGGGGGGGGCTATGGCTACACCTTC | CASSFGGGYGYTF
once | TRBJ2-7 | NA | TRBV7-2 | TGTGCCAGCAGCTTAGCGCGGTACGAGCAGTACTTC | CASSLARYEQYF
NA | TRBJ1-2 | TRBD1 | TRBV14 | TGTGCCAGCAGCGACGATCGAACCGGGACAGAAAACTATGGCTACACCTTC | CASSDDRTGTENYGYTF
NA | TRBJ1-1 | NA | TRBV4-3 | TGCGCCAGCAGCCAGCTGACGGAGGGGAACACTGAAGCTTTCTTT | CASSQLTEGNTEAFF
NA | TRBJ2-1 | TRBD2 | TRBV5-4 | TGTGCCAGCAGACCTTCGACTAGCGGGGGCCGCAATGAGCAGTTCTTC | CASRPSTSGGRNEQFF
NA | TRBJ2-7 | TRBD1 | TRBV7-2 | TGTGCCAGCAGCTTACGGGACAGGGTTTACGAGCAGTACTTC | CASSLRDRVYEQYF
few | TRBJ1-2 | NA | TRBV7-2 | TGTGCCAGCAGCTTTGGCTACAATGGGGGGGAGGGTGGCTACACCTTC | CASSFGYNGGEGGYTF
NA | TRBJ2-7 | TRBD1 | TRBV5-6 | TGTGCCAGCAGCCTCCGACAGGGCCATTACGAGCAGTACTTC | CASSLRQGHYEQYF
once | TRBJ2-3 | TRBD1 | TRBV19 | TGTGCCAGTAGTATAGGGGACAGGGCGGCAGATACGCAGTATTTT | CASSIGDRAADTQYF
NA | TRBJ2-7 | NA | TRBV4-3 | TGCGCCAGCAGCCAAGCTGGGCAGGGTTTGGGTTACGAGCAGTACTTC | CASSQAGQGLGYEQYF
NA | TRBJ2-7 | NA | TRBV2 | TGTGCCAGCAGTGAAGCGCGGGGCTACGAGCAGTACTTC | CASSEARGYEQYF
NA | TRBJ1-2 | TRBD1 | TRBV4-3 | TGCGCCAGCAGCCCAGGACAGGGGGACTATGGCTACACCTTC | CASSPGQGDYGYTF
NA | TRBJ1-1 | NA | TRBV10-3 | TGTGCCATCAACAACCAGGCGAACACTGAAGCTTTCTTT | CAINNQANTEAFF
NA | TRBJ2-3 | NA | TRBV4-3 | TGCGCCAGCAGCCAAGAATTCAGCGGAGCCCTCGGGAAGCAGTATTTT | CASSQEFSGALGKQYF
NA | TRBJ2-7 | TRBD1 | TRBV5-1 | TGCGCCAGCAGCCTAGCCGGGACAGGGCTCGGCGAGCAGTACTTC | CASSLAGTGLGEQYF
once | TRBJ1-5 | TRBD1 | TRBV6-2/TRBV6-3 | TGTGCCAGCAGCCCAGGACAGGGGGTTTATCAGCCCCAGCATTTT | CASSPGQGVYQPQHF
NA | TRBJ2-3 | TRBD1 | TRBV9 | TGTGCCAGCAGCGTACCGCCACAGGGTCGACAGGGGATTCATACGCAGTATTTT | CASSVPPQGRQGIHTQYF
NA | TRBJ1-6 | NA | TRBV28 | TGTGCCAGCAGTTTGGTTGTGGGGCGATCACCCCTCCACTTT | CASSLVVGRSPLHF
NA | TRBJ1-4 | NA | TRBV10-3 | TGTGCCATCAAGGCGACACAAGTGGCTGCGAAACTGTTTTTT | CAIKATQVAAKLFF
NA | TRBJ2-1 | TRBD2 | TRBV4-2 | TGTGCCAGCAGCCGAGAGCGGGGGGGCTTCGATGAGCAGTTCTTC | CASSRERGGFDEQFF
NA | TRBJ2-2 | NA | TRBV7-9 | TGTGCCAGCAGCGTGGCAGGGACCGGGGAGCTGTTTTTT | CASSVAGTGELFF
NA | TRBJ1-1 | NA | TRBV19 | TGTGCCAGTAGTTTCGACAAAGATGCGAAAGCTTTCTTT | CASSFDKDAKAFF
NA | TRBJ2-7 | NA | TRBV19 | TGTGCCAGTAGTATACAGGACGGGACCTACGAGCAGTACTTC | CASSIQDGTYEQYF
NA | TRBJ1-6 | NA | TRBV7-6 | TGTGCCAGCAGCCCACTATCCCGGAATAATTCACCCCTCCACTTT | CASSPLSRNNSPLHF
once | TRBJ2-7 | NA | TRBV11-2 | TGTGCCAGCAGCTTATCCCAACCTAAAATCTACGAGCAGTACTTC | CASSLSQPKIYEQYF
NA | TRBJ2-3 | TRBD2 | TRBV7-9 | TGTGCCAGCAGCCTTAAGACTAGCGGGAGCACAGATACGCAGTATTTT | CASSLKTSGSTDTQYF
once | TRBJ2-7 | NA | TRBV9 | TGTGCCAGCAGCGTAGTGGGCGACCGCGAGCAGTACTTC | CASSVVGDREQYF
NA | TRBJ1-1 | NA | TRBV30 | TGTGCCTGGAGGCCAAAGGGGGGGGGAACGAACACTGAAGCTTTCTTT | CAWRPKGGGTNTEAFF
NA | TRBJ2-1 | NA | TRBV11-3 | TGTGCCAGCAGTCAATCTGAGGGCAGCAATGAGCAGTTCTTC | CASSQSEGSNEQFF
NA | TRBJ1-4 | TRBD1 | TRBV30 | TGTGCCTGGAGCGGACAGGGATTCGGTGAAAAACTGTTTTTT | CAWSGQGFGEKLFF
NA | TRBJ2-2 | TRBD2 | TRBV2 | TGTGCCAGCAGTGAATCCTGGCTAGCGGGGCCCGGGGAGCTGTTTTTT | CASSESWLAGPGELFF
NA | TRBJ1-2 | NA | TRBV12-5 | TGTGCTAGTGGGCCAACACAGGGAGGCTACACCTTC | CASGPTQGGYTF
NA | TRBJ2-7 | NA | TRBV6-6 | TGTGCCAGCAGTTTCGGGACTCCCCGGGAGGAGCAGTACTTC | CASSFGTPREEQYF
NA | TRBJ1-5 | NA | TRBV7-2 | TGTGCCAGCAGCCACAATAACCAGCCCCAGCATTTT | CASSHNNQPQHF
NA | TRBJ2-4 | NA | TRBV7-2 | TGTGCCAGCAGAGCCCCGGGGGTTGGAAACATTCAGTACTTC | CASRAPGVGNIQYF
NA | TRBJ1-1 | NA | TRBV27 | TGTGCCAGCAGTTTCGGCACTGAAGCTTTCTTT | CASSFGTEAFF
NA | TRBJ2-5 | TRBD2 | TRBV7-2 | TGTGCCAGCAGCCAAGGCGGGGCGGGGGGCTTCAAGACCCAGTACTTC | CASSQGGAGGFKTQYF
once | TRBJ1-1 | NA | TRBV19 | TGTGCCAGTAAAACAGGGATGAACACTGAAGCTTTCTTT | CASKTGMNTEAFF
NA | TRBJ1-5 | NA | TRBV7-8 | TGTGCCAGCAGCTCTTCCCACCGAAGAATAGAAGGGGGTTATAGCAATCAGCCCCAGCATTTT | CASSSSHRRIEGGYSNQPQHF
NA | TRBJ2-1 | TRBD1 | TRBV30 | TGTGCCTGCCCTGGGGGGACAGGGGCCTACAATGAGCAGTTCTTC | CACPGGTGAYNEQFF